This T cell receptor (beta chain) originates from a study of blood T cell repertoires in COVID-19. For the study at large: Acute-phase and convalescent COVID-19 samples originated in the United States, Italy and Spain.

Profiled with immunoSEQ multiplex PCR; TCRdb holds only in-frame clones, not every one. Of 200,000 to 250,000 clones in the sample, over 75% were seen once. The CDR3 extends over 14 amino acids. Germline values: CDR1 MRHNA, CDR2 SNTAGT. Trimming took 6 bases from V and 4 from J; bases not matched to a gene: 4. V is TRBV6-4 and J is TRBJ2-2; 8 positions match TRBD2. Sequenced: PBMCs or T cells enriched from blood (not recorded which). This receptor was identified in a woman aged 55-70 years who had recovered from COVID-19. The CDR3 sequence: CASRPGLGTGELFF. CDR3 DNA: TGTGCCAGCAGGCCGGGACTAGGCACCGGGGAGCTGTTTTTT.